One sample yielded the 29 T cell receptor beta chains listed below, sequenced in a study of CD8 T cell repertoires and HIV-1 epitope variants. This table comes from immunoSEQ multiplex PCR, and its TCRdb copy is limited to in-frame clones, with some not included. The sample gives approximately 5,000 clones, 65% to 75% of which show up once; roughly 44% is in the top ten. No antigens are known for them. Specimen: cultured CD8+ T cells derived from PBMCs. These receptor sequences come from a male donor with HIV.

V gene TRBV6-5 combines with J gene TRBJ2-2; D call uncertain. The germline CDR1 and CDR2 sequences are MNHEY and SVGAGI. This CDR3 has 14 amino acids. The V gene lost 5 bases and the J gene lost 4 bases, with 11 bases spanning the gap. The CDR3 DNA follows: TGTGCCAGCAGTGACCGAGAGGTCACCGGGGAGCTGTTTTTT. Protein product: CASSDREVTGELFF.

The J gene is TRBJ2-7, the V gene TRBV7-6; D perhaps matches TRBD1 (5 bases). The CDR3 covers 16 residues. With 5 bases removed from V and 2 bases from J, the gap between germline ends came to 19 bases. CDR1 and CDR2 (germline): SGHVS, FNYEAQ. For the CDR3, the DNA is TGTGCCAGCAGCATACAACAACAGGCTCCCCCCTACGAGCAGTACTTC. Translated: CASSIQQQAPPYEQYF.

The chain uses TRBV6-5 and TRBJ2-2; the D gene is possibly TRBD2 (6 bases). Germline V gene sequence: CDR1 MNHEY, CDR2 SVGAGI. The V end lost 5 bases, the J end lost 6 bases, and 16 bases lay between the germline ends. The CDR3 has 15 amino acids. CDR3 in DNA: TGTGCCAGCAGTCCCCCGACTAGTGGGGCCGGGGAGCTGTTTTTT. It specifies CASSPPTSGAGELFF.

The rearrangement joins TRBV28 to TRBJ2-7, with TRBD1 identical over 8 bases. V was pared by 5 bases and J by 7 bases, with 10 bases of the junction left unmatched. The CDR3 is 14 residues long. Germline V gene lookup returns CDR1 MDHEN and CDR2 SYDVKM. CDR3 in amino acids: CASSQGARLEEQYF. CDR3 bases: TGTGCCAGCAGTCAGGGGGCGCGACTGGAAGAGCAGTACTTC.

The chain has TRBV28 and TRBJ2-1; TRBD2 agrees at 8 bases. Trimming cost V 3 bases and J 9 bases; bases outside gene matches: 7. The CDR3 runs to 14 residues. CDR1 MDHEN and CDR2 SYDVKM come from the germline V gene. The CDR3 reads CASSFRVAGSEQFF. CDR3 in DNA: TGTGCCAGCAGTTTTAGGGTAGCGGGGAGTGAGCAGTTCTTC.

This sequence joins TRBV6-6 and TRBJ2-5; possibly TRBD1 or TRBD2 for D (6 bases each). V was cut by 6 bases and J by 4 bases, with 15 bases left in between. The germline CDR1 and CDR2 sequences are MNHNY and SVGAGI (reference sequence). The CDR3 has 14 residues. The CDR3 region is CASSPFGGAETQYF. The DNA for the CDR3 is TGTGCCAGCAGCCCGTTCGGGGGCGCAGAGACCCAGTACTTC.

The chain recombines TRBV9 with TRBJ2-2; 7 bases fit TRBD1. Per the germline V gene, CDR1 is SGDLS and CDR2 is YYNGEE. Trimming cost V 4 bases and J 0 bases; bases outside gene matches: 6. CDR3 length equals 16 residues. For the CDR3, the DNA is TGTGCCAGCAGCTTGGGAACAGGGGCGAACACCGGGGAGCTGTTTTTT. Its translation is CASSLGTGANTGELFF.

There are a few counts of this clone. The CDR3 sequence: CAISEAGGSPSYNEQFF. In DNA, the CDR3 is TGTGCCATCAGTGAAGCGGGAGGGTCCCCGTCCTACAATGAGCAGTTCTTC. The V call is TRBV10-3, the J call TRBJ2-1, with TRBD2 matching over 10 bases. The J segment lost 1 base and the V segment lost 3 bases, leaving 6 bases of the junction unmatched. The germline CDR1 and CDR2 sequences are ENHRY and SYGVKD. The CDR3 has 17 amino acids.

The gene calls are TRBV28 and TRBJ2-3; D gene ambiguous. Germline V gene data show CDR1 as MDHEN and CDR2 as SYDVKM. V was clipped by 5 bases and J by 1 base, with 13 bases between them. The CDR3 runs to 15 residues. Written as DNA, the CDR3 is TGTGCCAGCAGTCGAACAGTGAAAGGCACAGATACGCAGTATTTT. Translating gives CASSRTVKGTDTQYF.

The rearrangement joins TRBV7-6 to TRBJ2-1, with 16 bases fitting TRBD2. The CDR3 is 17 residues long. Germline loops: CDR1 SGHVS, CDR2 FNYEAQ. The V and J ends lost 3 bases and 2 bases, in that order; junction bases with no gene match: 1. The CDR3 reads CASSLGTSGGAYNEQFF. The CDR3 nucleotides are TGTGCCAGCAGCTTGGGGACTAGCGGGGGGGCCTACAATGAGCAGTTCTTC.

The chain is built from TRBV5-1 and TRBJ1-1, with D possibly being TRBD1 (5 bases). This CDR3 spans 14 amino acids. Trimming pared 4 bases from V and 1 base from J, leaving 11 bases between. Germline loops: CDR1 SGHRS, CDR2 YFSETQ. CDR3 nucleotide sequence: TGCGCCAGCAGCCCGGGGGGTGCGAACACTGAAGCTTTCTTT. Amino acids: CASSPGGANTEAFF.

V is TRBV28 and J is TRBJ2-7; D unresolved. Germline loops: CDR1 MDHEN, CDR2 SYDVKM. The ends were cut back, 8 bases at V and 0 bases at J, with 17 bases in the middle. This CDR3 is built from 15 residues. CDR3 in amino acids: CASLPLGPTSYEQYF. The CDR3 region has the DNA TGTGCCAGCCTCCCCCTGGGTCCTACCTCCTACGAGCAGTACTTC.

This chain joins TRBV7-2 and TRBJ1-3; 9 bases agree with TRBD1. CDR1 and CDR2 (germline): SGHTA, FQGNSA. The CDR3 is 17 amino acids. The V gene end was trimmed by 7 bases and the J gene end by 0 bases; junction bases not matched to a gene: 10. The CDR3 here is CASTQGTGIYSGNTIYF. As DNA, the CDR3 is TGTGCCAGCACCCAAGGGACAGGGATTTACTCTGGAAACACCATATATTTT.

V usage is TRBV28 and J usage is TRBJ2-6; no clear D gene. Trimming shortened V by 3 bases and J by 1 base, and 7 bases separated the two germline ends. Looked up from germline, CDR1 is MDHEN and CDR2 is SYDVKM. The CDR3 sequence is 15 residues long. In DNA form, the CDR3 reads TGTGCCAGCAGTTTCTCATTGTCTGGGGCCAACGTCCTGACTTTC. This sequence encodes CASSFSLSGANVLTF.

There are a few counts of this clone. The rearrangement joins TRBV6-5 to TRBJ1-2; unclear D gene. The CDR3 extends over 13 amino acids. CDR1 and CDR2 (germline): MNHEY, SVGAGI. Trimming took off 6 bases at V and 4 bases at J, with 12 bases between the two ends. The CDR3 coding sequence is TGTGCCAGCAGCCCCGACTGGAGCTATGGCTACACCTTC. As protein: CASSPDWSYGYTF.

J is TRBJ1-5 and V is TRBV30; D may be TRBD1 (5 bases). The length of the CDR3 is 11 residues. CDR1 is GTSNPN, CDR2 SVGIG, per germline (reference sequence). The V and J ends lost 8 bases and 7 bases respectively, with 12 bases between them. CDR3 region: CAAGEGQPQHF. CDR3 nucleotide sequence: TGTGCCGCGGGGGAGGGGCAGCCCCAGCATTTT. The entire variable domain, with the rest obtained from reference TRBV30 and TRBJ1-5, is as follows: SQTIHQWPATLVQPVGSPLSLECTVEGTSNPNLYWYRQAAGRGLQLLFYSVGIGQISSEVPQNLSASRPQDRQFILSSKKLLLSDSGFYLCAAGEGQPQHFGDGTRLSIL.

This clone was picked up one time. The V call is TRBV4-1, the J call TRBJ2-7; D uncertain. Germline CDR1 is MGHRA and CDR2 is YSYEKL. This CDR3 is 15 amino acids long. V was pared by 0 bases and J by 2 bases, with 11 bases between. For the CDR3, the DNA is TGCGCCAGCAGCCAAGACAGCTACAACCCCTACGAGCAGTACTTC. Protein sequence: CASSQDSYNPYEQYF.

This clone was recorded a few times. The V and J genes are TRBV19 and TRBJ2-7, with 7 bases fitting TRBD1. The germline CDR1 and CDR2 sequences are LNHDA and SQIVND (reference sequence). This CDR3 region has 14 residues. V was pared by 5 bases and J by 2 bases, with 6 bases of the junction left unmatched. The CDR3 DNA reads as TGTGCCAGTAGTTCGGGGACAGCGGCCTACGAGCAGTACTTC. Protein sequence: CASSSGTAAYEQYF.

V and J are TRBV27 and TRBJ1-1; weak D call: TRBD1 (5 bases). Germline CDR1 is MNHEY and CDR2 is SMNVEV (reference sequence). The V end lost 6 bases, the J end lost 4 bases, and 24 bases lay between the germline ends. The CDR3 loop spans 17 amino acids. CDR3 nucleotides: TGTGCCAGCAGCCTAACCGGGACTCGCACTTCGGGCACTGAAGCTTTCTTT. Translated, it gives CASSLTGTRTSGTEAFF.

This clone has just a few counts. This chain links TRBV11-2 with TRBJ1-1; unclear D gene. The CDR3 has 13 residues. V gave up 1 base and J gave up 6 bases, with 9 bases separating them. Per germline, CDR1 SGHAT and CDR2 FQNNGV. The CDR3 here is CASSLGVMAEAFF. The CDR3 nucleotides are TGTGCCAGCAGCTTAGGAGTCATGGCTGAAGCTTTCTTT.

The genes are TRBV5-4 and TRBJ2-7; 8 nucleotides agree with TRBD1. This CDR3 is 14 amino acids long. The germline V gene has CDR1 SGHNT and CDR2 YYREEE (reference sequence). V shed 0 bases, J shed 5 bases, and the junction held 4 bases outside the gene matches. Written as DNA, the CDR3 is TGTGCCAGCAGCTTGGCGGACAGGGTGAACGAGCAGTACTTC. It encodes CASSLADRVNEQYF.

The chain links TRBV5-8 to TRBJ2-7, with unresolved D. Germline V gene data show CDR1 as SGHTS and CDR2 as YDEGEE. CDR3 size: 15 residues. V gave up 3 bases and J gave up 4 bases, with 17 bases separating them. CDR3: CASSWSENMVYEQYF. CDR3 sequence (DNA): TGTGCCAGCAGCTGGTCCGAAAATATGGTGTACGAGCAGTACTTC.

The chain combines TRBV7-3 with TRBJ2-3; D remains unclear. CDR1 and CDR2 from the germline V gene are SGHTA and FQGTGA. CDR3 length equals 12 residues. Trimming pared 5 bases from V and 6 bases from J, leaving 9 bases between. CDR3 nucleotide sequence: TGTGCCAGCAGCCCGGATGGCGATACGCAGTATTTT. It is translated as CASSPDGDTQYF.

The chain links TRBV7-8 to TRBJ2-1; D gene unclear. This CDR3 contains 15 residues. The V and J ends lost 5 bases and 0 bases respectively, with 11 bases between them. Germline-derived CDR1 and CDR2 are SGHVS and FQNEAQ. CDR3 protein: CASSPGLASYNEQFF. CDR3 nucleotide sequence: TGTGCCAGCAGCCCTGGGTTGGCCTCCTACAATGAGCAGTTCTTC.

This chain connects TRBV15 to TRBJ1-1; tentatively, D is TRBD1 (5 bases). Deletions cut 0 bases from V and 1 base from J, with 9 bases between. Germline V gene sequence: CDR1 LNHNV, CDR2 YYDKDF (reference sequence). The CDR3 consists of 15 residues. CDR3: CATSRDRGENTEAFF. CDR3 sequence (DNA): TGTGCCACCAGCAGAGATCGGGGCGAGAACACTGAAGCTTTCTTT. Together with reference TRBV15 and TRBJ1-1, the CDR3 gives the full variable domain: DAMVIQNPRYQVTQFGKPVTLSCSQTLNHNVMYWYQQKSSQAPKLLFHYYDKDFNNEADTPDNFQSRRPNTSFCFLDIRSPGLGDTAMYLCATSRDRGENTEAFFGQGTRLTVV.

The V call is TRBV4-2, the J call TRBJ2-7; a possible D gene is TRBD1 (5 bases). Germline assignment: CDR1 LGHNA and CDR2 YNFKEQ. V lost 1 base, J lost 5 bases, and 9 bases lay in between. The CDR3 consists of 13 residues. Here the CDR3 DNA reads TGTGCCAGCAGCCAAGTACCAGGGAACGAGCAGTACTTC. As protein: CASSQVPGNEQYF.

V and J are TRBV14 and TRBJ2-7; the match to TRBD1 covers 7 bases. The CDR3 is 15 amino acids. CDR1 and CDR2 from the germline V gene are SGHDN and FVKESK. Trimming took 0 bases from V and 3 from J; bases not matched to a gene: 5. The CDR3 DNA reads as TGTGCCAGCAGCCAAGAAGGGACAGCAGTCTACGAGCAGTACTTC. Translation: CASSQEGTAVYEQYF.

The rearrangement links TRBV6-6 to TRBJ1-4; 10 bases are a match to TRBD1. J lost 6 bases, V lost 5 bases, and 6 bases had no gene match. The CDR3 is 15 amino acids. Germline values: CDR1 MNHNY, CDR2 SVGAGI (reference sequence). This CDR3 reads CASSDWTGGDEKLFF. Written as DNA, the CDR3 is TGTGCCAGCAGTGATTGGACAGGGGGAGATGAAAAACTGTTTTTT.

DNA for the CDR3: TGCAGCGTTGAAGTTACAGGGAACACCGGGGAGCTGTTTTTT. It is translated as CSVEVTGNTGELFF. The V gene is TRBV29-1, the J gene TRBJ2-2, with a possible D match to TRBD1 (5 bases). The CDR3 runs to 14 residues. V was cut by 1 base and J by 1 base, with 7 bases left in between. CDR1 is SQVTM, CDR2 ANQGSEA, per germline.